The clone carrying this TCR beta chain has only a few counts. No antigen is known for it. With 7 bases removed from V and 0 bases from J, the gap between germline ends came to 17 bases. The CDR3 consists of 15 residues. Germline V gene lookup returns CDR1 SQVTM and CDR2 ANQGSEA. Unique molecular identifiers were incorporated during preparation of the TCRbeta library. TCRdb passed the PCR reads through MiXCR, listing each CDR3 protein once. The sample lists approximately 1,000,000 distinct CDR3 sequences; under 30% were seen once. This sample is drawn from a study of T-cell reconstitution after alpha-beta-depleted transplantation in children. Overall study results and limits: By about two months after transplant, alpha-beta T cells reportedly arose from several hundred graft clones that had expanded. Counts and diversity of T cells one year after transplant came mostly from newly produced T cells.

This sequence was found in a boy less than two years old who had a stem cell transplant for SCID, so the T cells may come from the graft donor. Sample: PBMCs, mostly from graft donor cells, taken 360 days after TCRalphabeta/CD19-depleted stem cell transplant. The gene calls are TRBV29-1 and TRBJ2-3; possible D gene TRBD2, 5 bases. The CDR3 region has the DNA TGCAGCGCCGTTTTTCTGACGGGGAGCACAGATACGCAGTATTTT. Protein sequence: CSAVFLTGSTDTQYF.